This T cell receptor beta chain was observed in a study of shared clonotypes between healthy human individuals. Overall study context: Aged between 18 and 49, the donors were a couple of women and three men. There were three CD4 naive, three CD4 memory, two CD8 naive and one CD8 memory plates per donor.

On this clone: Its antigen is not identified.

TCRdb keeps only in-frame clones here, not all; method: immunoSEQ multiplex PCR. The table shows fewer than 1 million clones, with approximately 97% occurring only once. Study-wide points: Investigators expected sequencing depth to affect clonotype sharing among donors. Few donors restricted represented genetic and exposure-history diversity.

Naive-designated CD8 cells lacked CD45RO, were positively enriched for CCR7, and omitted terminally differentiated effector memory CD45RA+ cells. Looked up from germline, CDR1 is SGHNT and CDR2 is YYREEE (reference sequence). Deletions cut 0 bases from V and 3 bases from J, with 14 bases between. This CDR3 spans 16 amino acids. The sequenced sample consisted of naive CD8+ T cells sorted from blood. This TCR was sampled from a man younger than 40 in good health. The chain combines TRBV5-4 with TRBJ2-3; D assignment may be TRBD1 or TRBD2 (5 bases each). This CDR3 is CASSLGPGTFTDTQYF. In nucleotides, the CDR3 is TGTGCCAGCAGCTTGGGCCCCGGGACGTTTACAGATACGCAGTATTTT.